A few counts support the clone carrying this TCR beta chain. Its antigen is as yet unknown. The CDR3 totals 15 residues. The germline V and J ends were trimmed by 4 bases and 2 bases, with 12 bases remaining between them. The sample originates from a study of glioma-infiltrating T cells. Study summary: Blood libraries targeted roughly 4- to 11-fold coverage of 900,000 to 1,000,000 T cells. Points from the study as a whole: Gliomas, especially low-grade, showed above-expected tissue-blood divergence; non-neoplastic patients showed below. Shared blood CDR3 signature motifs marked patients with low tissue-blood divergence.

The iRepertoire nested amplicon-rescue multiplex PCR amplified TCR alpha and beta CDR3s from RNA. MiXCR was run by TCRdb on the multiplex PCR reads, yielding one entry per CDR3 protein. The sample lists about 380,000 distinct CDR3 sequences; around 45% were seen once. The chain links TRBV12-3 or TRBV12-4 to TRBJ1-5; no clear D. Sequencing used glioma tissue, nonneoplastic brain tissue, or PBMCs (not recorded which). This receptor was taken from a human donor with low-grade glioma or glioblastoma, undergoing nonglioma brain surgery, or in good health (not recorded which). This CDR3 reads CASSYRTTGNQPQHF. The CDR3 nucleotides are TGTGCCAGCAGTTACCGAACTACAGGCAATCAGCCCCAGCATTTT.